The text below deals with one T cell receptor beta chain. Its antigen is unknown. The PCR ran on 60 Vbeta and 13 Jbeta primers. This table comes from immunoSEQ multiplex PCR, and its TCRdb copy is limited to in-frame clones, with some not included. The sample has roughly 100,000 clones; more than 65% are singletons. This sample was taken from a study of cytomegalovirus exposure and HLA in healthy donors. Study results and caveats: Reports showed the classifier diagnosing cytomegalovirus status with high specificity and sensitivity.

Sample: PBMCs. The source is a woman in her forties or fifties in good health and CMV-seropositive.

The CDR3 sequence: CASSPPTGVSGANVLTF. The CDR3 DNA follows: TGTGCCAGCAGCCCCCCGACGGGAGTATCTGGGGCCAACGTCCTGACTTTC. The chain is built from TRBV11-3 and TRBJ2-6, with a tentative D call TRBD2 (6 bases). The V gene's germline CDR1 is SGHNT and CDR2 YENEEA. V was clipped by 5 bases and J by 1 base, with 15 bases between them. The CDR3 is made up of 17 amino acids.